A selection of T cell receptor beta chains follows, all from one sample in a study of T cell responses to AZD1222 COVID-19 vaccine. This table comes from immunoSEQ multiplex PCR, and its TCRdb copy is limited to in-frame clones, with some not included. Of about 130,000 clones listed, about 93% are singletons. The material sequenced was peripheral blood, taken 28 days after the second AZD1222 dose. Source of these receptors: an adult who received the AZD1222 COVID-19 vaccine. CDR3s include the opening cysteine and the closing phenylalanine or tryptophan. A D gene is named only where the DNA matches it firmly. Clone size is stated in some rows and not others, as once, few, many or a class when expanded.

cdr3_nt: TGTGCCAGCAGCCAAGATGTGGACAGGTATGGCTACACCTTC
cdr3_aa: CASSQDVDRYGYTF
j_call: TRBJ1-2
v_call: TRBV4-2
d_call: TRBD1
clone_size: .

cdr3_nt: TGTGCCAGTATAGGAGGAGGGACCTACGAGCAGTACTTC
cdr3_aa: CASIGGGTYEQYF
j_call: TRBJ2-7
v_call: TRBV19
d_call: .
clone_size: .

cdr3_nt: TGTGCCAGCAGTGAATCTCAGGGCTACACCTTC
cdr3_aa: CASSESQGYTF
j_call: TRBJ1-2
v_call: TRBV2
d_call: .
clone_size: .

cdr3_nt: TGCGCCAGCAGCTGGGGGCGGGCAGATACGCAGTATTTT
cdr3_aa: CASSWGRADTQYF
j_call: TRBJ2-3
v_call: TRBV4-1
d_call: .
clone_size: .

cdr3_nt: TGTGCCAGCAGCCTAGCAGGGATCGGAAACACCATATATTTT
cdr3_aa: CASSLAGIGNTIYF
j_call: TRBJ1-3
v_call: TRBV5-6
d_call: .
clone_size: .

cdr3_nt: TGTGCCAGCAGCCCCGGACCGTCCGACAATGGCTACACCTTC
cdr3_aa: CASSPGPSDNGYTF
j_call: TRBJ1-2
v_call: TRBV5-6
d_call: .
clone_size: .

cdr3_nt: TGTGCCATCAGGGACATCCAGAACACTGAAGCTTTCTTT
cdr3_aa: CAIRDIQNTEAFF
j_call: TRBJ1-1
v_call: TRBV10-3
d_call: .
clone_size: .

cdr3_nt: TGCGCCAGCAGCTTGGTAGGGACACTGAACACTGAAGCTTTCTTT
cdr3_aa: CASSLVGTLNTEAFF
j_call: TRBJ1-1
v_call: TRBV5-1
d_call: .
clone_size: .

cdr3_nt: TGTGCCAGCAGTTTGGACAGGGGAATCGATGGCTACACCTTC
cdr3_aa: CASSLDRGIDGYTF
j_call: TRBJ1-2
v_call: TRBV27
d_call: TRBD1
clone_size: .

cdr3_nt: TGTGCCAGCTCGGAACTGGGCAATGAGCAGTTCTTC
cdr3_aa: CASSELGNEQFF
j_call: TRBJ2-1
v_call: TRBV27
d_call: .
clone_size: .

cdr3_nt: TGTGCCAGCTCACTCGACAGGGGCGCGGGTGAAAAACTGTTTTTT
cdr3_aa: CASSLDRGAGEKLFF
j_call: TRBJ1-4
v_call: TRBV18
d_call: TRBD1
clone_size: .

cdr3_nt: TGTGCCAGCAGTTTGTCGGGGAGCACTGAAGCTTTCTTT
cdr3_aa: CASSLSGSTEAFF
j_call: TRBJ1-1
v_call: TRBV6-2/TRBV6-3
d_call: .
clone_size: once

cdr3_nt: TGTGCCAGTATATCGGGGACCCATAACTTGATTTATAGCAATCAGCCCCAGCATTTT
cdr3_aa: CASISGTHNLIYSNQPQHF
j_call: TRBJ1-5
v_call: TRBV19
d_call: .
clone_size: .

cdr3_nt: TGCGCCAGCAGCCCTGGGACCAGTCAGGGCTACACCTTC
cdr3_aa: CASSPGTSQGYTF
j_call: TRBJ1-2
v_call: TRBV5-1
d_call: .
clone_size: once